The clone carrying this T cell receptor (beta chain) was recorded at least ten times. The antigen is not known. Using unique molecular identifiers, the investigators prepared the TCRbeta library. Via MiXCR, TCRdb re-called the PCR reads, giving one row per CDR3 protein. This table holds hundreds of thousands of distinct CDR3 sequences, roughly 13% found once. These data are taken from a study of T-cell reconstitution after alpha-beta-depleted transplantation in children. General study results and limits: Roughly two months post-transplant, alpha-beta T cells reportedly originated from several hundred graft clones that had expanded. T cells produced anew were the main source of T-cell counts and diversity one year after transplant.

Trimming cost V 1 base and J 1 base, with 16 bases left between them. The CDR3 covers 17 residues. Germline V CDR1 and CDR2: DFQATT, SNEGSKA (reference sequence). The V call is TRBV20-1, the J call TRBJ2-2; D is undetermined. The input for sequencing was PBMCs, taken before TCRalphabeta/CD19-depleted stem cell transplant. This sequence originates from a girl aged 2 to 10 with congenital amegakaryocytic thrombocytopenia, due to receive a stem cell transplant. CDR3 amino acids: CSARVLGREGNTGELFF. The CDR3 DNA reads as TGCAGTGCTAGAGTTCTCGGAAGGGAAGGGAACACCGGGGAGCTGTTTTTT.